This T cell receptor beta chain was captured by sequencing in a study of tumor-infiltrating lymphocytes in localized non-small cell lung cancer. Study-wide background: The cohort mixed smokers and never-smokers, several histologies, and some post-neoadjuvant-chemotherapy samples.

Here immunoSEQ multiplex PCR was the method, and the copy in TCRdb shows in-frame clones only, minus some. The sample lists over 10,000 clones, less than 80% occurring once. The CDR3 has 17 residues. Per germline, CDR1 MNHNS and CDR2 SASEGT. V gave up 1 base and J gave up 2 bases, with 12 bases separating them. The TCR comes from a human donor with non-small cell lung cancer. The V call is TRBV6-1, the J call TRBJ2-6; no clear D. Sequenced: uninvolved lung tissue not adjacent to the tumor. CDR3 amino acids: CASSEGLTGAGANVLTF. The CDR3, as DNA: TGTGCCAGCAGTGAAGGACTCACTGGGGCTGGGGCCAACGTCCTGACTTTC.